The 8 T cell receptor beta chains below come from one sample, sequenced in a study of blood T cell repertoires in COVID-19. This table comes from immunoSEQ multiplex PCR, and its TCRdb copy is limited to in-frame clones, with some not included. The sample lists about 140,000 clones, around 87% occurring once. The material sequenced was peripheral blood. The source is a man aged 50 or older who had recovered from COVID-19.

The CDR3 region has the DNA TGTGCCAGCAGTTCTCTTTTGCGGGGCTTCCAAGATGAGCAGTTCTTC. This encodes CASSSLLRGFQDEQFF. The chain recombines TRBV27 with TRBJ2-1; D possibly corresponds to TRBD2 (6 bases). Trimming removed 4 bases at V and 8 bases at J, with 21 bases between. The CDR3 has 16 amino acids. Germline CDR1 and CDR2: MNHEY and SMNVEV (reference sequence).

V is TRBV5-5 and J is TRBJ2-1, with 7 bases that match TRBD1. Germline V CDR1 and CDR2: SGHKS, YYEKEE (reference sequence). The CDR3 has 16 amino acids. V lost 0 bases to trimming and J lost 3 bases; unmatched junction nucleotides: 6. DNA of the CDR3: TGTGCCAGCAGCTTGGGGCCCGGGACAGTCTACAATGAGCAGTTCTTC. Amino acid sequence: CASSLGPGTVYNEQFF.

The chain carries TRBV11-2 and TRBJ1-5, with D possibly being TRBD1 (6 bases). Trimming pared 6 bases from V and 1 base from J, leaving 16 bases between. Germline lookup yields CDR1 SGHAT and CDR2 FQNNGV. The CDR3 runs 16 residues. The CDR3, as DNA: TGTGCCAGCAGTCTGGGACACCAGCTGAGCAATCAGCCCCAGCATTTT. Protein product: CASSLGHQLSNQPQHF.

A few counts support this clone. J is TRBJ1-2 and V is TRBV6-2 or TRBV6-3, with 8 bases that match TRBD1. Germline CDR1 is MNHEY and CDR2 is SVGEGT. The CDR3 runs to 15 residues. V gave up 5 bases and J gave up 4 bases; unmatched junction bases: 9. DNA for the CDR3: TGTGCCAGCAGTCGCGCCGGGACAGGAGGCTATGGCTACACCTTC. Translated: CASSRAGTGGYGYTF.

This rearrangement joins TRBV9 to TRBJ2-6; D is unresolved. This CDR3 has 15 residues. In germline, CDR1 is SGDLS, CDR2 YYNGEE. The germline V and J ends were trimmed by 3 bases and 4 bases, with 11 bases remaining between them. CDR3 DNA: TGTGCCAGCAGCGCTAGTCCCTCCGGGGCCAACGTCCTGACTTTC. Translated: CASSASPSGANVLTF.

This chain connects TRBV4-1 to TRBJ2-5; a possible D gene is TRBD2 (6 bases). V was shortened by 1 base and J by 4 bases, with 13 bases between the two germline ends. Looked up from germline, CDR1 is MGHRA and CDR2 is YSYEKL. The CDR3 contains 15 residues. As DNA, the CDR3 is TGCGCCAGCAGCCAAGTGGCGGGGCCAACAGAGACCCAGTACTTC. It is translated as CASSQVAGPTETQYF.

V is TRBV20-1 and J is TRBJ1-4; D uncertain. CDR1 and CDR2 (germline): DFQATT, SNEGSKA (reference sequence). The CDR3 is made up of 14 amino acids. With 3 bases removed from V and 3 bases from J, the gap between germline ends came to 11 bases. CDR3 sequence: CSASNSGPNEKLFF. In DNA form, the CDR3 reads TGCAGTGCTAGTAACAGTGGCCCTAATGAAAAACTGTTTTTT.

This clone was seen only a few times. The V gene is TRBV12-3 or TRBV12-4, the J gene TRBJ2-7; D is possibly TRBD2 (5 bases). This CDR3 is 13 amino acids long. V gave up 1 base and J gave up 7 bases, with 11 bases separating them. This CDR3 reads CASSLDGNGEQYF. In DNA form, the CDR3 reads TGTGCCAGCAGTTTAGACGGGAATGGTGAGCAGTACTTC.